This TCR beta chain originates from a study of control samples from healthy donors and cancer patients (dated by TCRdb to 2018 to 2021). On this clone itself: The antigen it recognizes is unknown. No much larger clone is present one base from it, and per-base qualities are unavailable.

Receptors were amplified or captured by the immunoSEQ multiplex PCR assay. Drawn from immuneACCESS, this table holds only the in-frame rearrangements with V and J called that TCRdb kept. Clones are partly lost; checked studies trace under half to an unresolved V gene and leave the rest unexplained. This sample is represented by around 110,000 clones; more than 75% of them were singletons. Under 2.5% of the sample is taken by the ten largest. This TCR derives from a woman aged 70-85 years in good health. Material for sequencing was blood.

In nucleotide form, the sequence is TGTGCCAGCAGCTTAGCGGGGGGGCCAGTGACAGATACGCAGTATTTT. Its product reads: CASSLAGGPVTDTQYF. The chain links TRBV11-2 with TRBJ2-3; TRBD2 matches 8 bases in the middle. For CDR1 and CDR2, the germline V gene lists SGHAT and FQNNGV. From the cysteine through the phenylalanine, the CDR3 covers 16 amino acids. Only the CDR3 DNA stays, 48 bases, in frame from base 1. V ends up 1 base short and J 3 bases short, with an unmatched junction base count of 6.